The 17 T cell receptor beta chains presented below share a single source sample, sequenced in a study of Graves' ophthalmopathy and Graves' hyperthyroidism. Transcripts of RNA were the source for amplifying TCR beta CDR3 regions. RT-PCR with HTBI primers came first, then second-round multiplex PCR. TCRdb re-called the multiplex PCR reads through MiXCR, storing one row per CDR3 protein. The sample comprises about 210,000 distinct CDR3 sequences, over 25% of which are singletons, and 8.5% to 9.5% rests with the top ten. The sample comprised peripheral blood. These TCRs come from a man aged 50-59 years with Graves' ophthalmopathy.

The CDR3 reads CATSRGNLETQYF. The CDR3 nucleotides are TGTGCCACCAGCAGAGGAAACCTGGAGACCCAGTACTTC. The chain uses TRBV15 and TRBJ2-5; no definite D call. Trimming removed 1 base from V and 5 bases from J, with 8 bases in between. CDR3 size: 13 residues. Per germline, CDR1 LNHNV and CDR2 YYDKDF (reference sequence).

This chain uses TRBV20-1 with TRBJ2-7; tentatively, D is TRBD2 (5 bases). This CDR3 region has 13 residues. Germline lookup yields CDR1 DFQATT and CDR2 SNEGSKA (reference sequence). Trimming took 3 bases from V and 5 from J, leaving 14 bases between them. In DNA form, the CDR3 reads TGCAGTGCTAGGGGCTCCACTAGGGACGAGCAGTACTTC. Protein sequence: CSARGSTRDEQYF.

V usage is TRBV11-2 and J usage is TRBJ2-7, with TRBD2 matching 11 bases. J was trimmed by 0 bases and V by 0 bases; bases with no gene match: 4. Germline CDR1 and CDR2: SGHAT and FQNNGV. The CDR3 length is 17 residues. The CDR3 is CASSLDLAGGVSYEQYF. The CDR3 nucleotides read TGTGCCAGCAGCTTAGACCTAGCGGGGGGAGTCTCCTACGAGCAGTACTTC.

This clonotype has only one observation. The CDR3 region is CSVQGETQYF. CDR3 bases: TGCAGCGTTCAGGGGGAGACCCAGTACTTC. The rearrangement uses TRBV29-1 and TRBJ2-5; D is perhaps TRBD1 (6 bases). Trimming pared 5 bases from V and 5 bases from J, leaving 6 bases between. Germline V CDR1 and CDR2: SQVTM, ANQGSEA. This CDR3 region has 10 residues. Filled out from reference TRBV29-1 and TRBJ2-5, the complete variable domain reads SAVISQKPSRDICQRGTSLTIQCQVDSQVTMMFWYRQQPGQSLTLIATANQGSEATYESGFVIDKFPISRPNLTFSTLTVSNMSPEDSSIYLCSVQGETQYFGPGTRLLVL.

This clonotype came up once. This sequence joins TRBV15 and TRBJ1-1; D is ambiguous. Germline lookup yields CDR1 LNHNV and CDR2 YYDKDF (reference sequence). V lost 0 bases and J lost 1, with 6 bases in between. This CDR3 region has 14 residues. CDR3 loop: CATSREPGNTEAFF. The CDR3 nucleotides are TGTGCCACCAGCAGAGAACCAGGGAACACTGAAGCTTTCTTT.

V and J are TRBV11-1 and TRBJ2-7; D is perhaps TRBD1 or TRBD2 (5 bases each). Trimming stripped 2 bases from V and 3 bases from J, with 14 bases between. The CDR3 extends over 15 amino acids. Germline CDR1 is SGHAT and CDR2 is FQDESV (reference sequence). The CDR3 loop is CASSLKGSIYYEQYF. In nucleotides, the CDR3 is TGTGCCAGCAGCTTAAAGGGGAGCATCTACTACGAGCAGTACTTC.

This clonotype has just a few counts. The chain has TRBV9 and TRBJ2-7; possibly TRBD1 for D (5 bases). Trimming removed 2 bases at V and 2 bases at J, with 14 bases between. The length of the CDR3 is 15 residues. In germline, CDR1 is SGDLS, CDR2 YYNGEE. CDR3 in DNA: TGTGCCAGCAGCGTTATGGCAGGGCTGACCTACGAGCAGTACTTC. Translating it yields CASSVMAGLTYEQYF.

V and J are TRBV20-1 and TRBJ2-7; 8 nucleotides match TRBD2. After removal of 6 bases from V and 6 bases from J, the junction contained 10 bases not matched to a gene. The CDR3 is made up of 13 amino acids. Germline lookup yields CDR1 DFQATT and CDR2 SNEGSKA (reference sequence). The CDR3 nucleotides are TGCAGTGCCACTGGTCAGCGGGAGCTCGAGCAGTACTTC. This codes for CSATGQRELEQYF.

The chain combines TRBV6-2 or TRBV6-3 with TRBJ2-7; the match to TRBD1 covers 7 bases. The length of the CDR3 is 13 residues. The V segment lost 8 bases and the J segment 3 bases; nucleotides outside the gene matches: 7. CDR1 MNHEY and CDR2 SVGEGT come from the germline V gene. CDR3 in DNA: TGTGCCAGCGGATTGACAGGGAGCTACGAGCAGTACTTC. It is translated as CASGLTGSYEQYF.

The chain combines TRBV6-1 with TRBJ1-2, with D uncertain. There are 14 residues in the CDR3. V was cut by 6 bases and J by 3 bases, with 14 bases left in between. CDR1 is MNHNS and CDR2 is SASEGT in the germline V gene. The CDR3 sequence is CASRPGRRDYGYTF. The CDR3 bases are TGTGCCAGCAGGCCTGGACGGCGAGACTATGGCTACACCTTC.

The rearrangement joins TRBV12-3 or TRBV12-4 to TRBJ1-6; no firm D call. The CDR3 consists of 14 residues. With 3 bases removed from V and 4 bases from J, the gap between germline ends came to 7 bases. For the CDR3, the DNA is TGTGCCAGCAGTTTGGAGGAATATAATTCACCCCTCCACTTT. Its translation is CASSLEEYNSPLHF.

This clonotype was counted ten times or more. The rearrangement joins TRBV18 to TRBJ2-7; 7 bases fit TRBD1. The J segment lost 4 bases and the V segment lost 6 bases, leaving 18 bases of the junction unmatched. This CDR3 contains 17 residues. Germline-derived CDR1 and CDR2 are KGHSH and LQKENI. The CDR3 coding sequence is TGTGCCAGCTCCCCGAAGTCAGACAGGGAAGGCTCTTACGAGCAGTACTTC. Translated: CASSPKSDREGSYEQYF.

J is TRBJ1-1 and V is TRBV6-1; D may be TRBD1 (6 bases). This CDR3 has 12 residues. V was trimmed by 7 bases and J by 6 bases, leaving 12 bases between them. In germline, CDR1 is MNHNS, CDR2 SASEGT. This CDR3 reads CASTQGGAEAFF. In nucleotides, the CDR3 is TGTGCCAGCACCCAAGGGGGGGCTGAAGCTTTCTTT.

This clonotype was observed many times. This chain links TRBV28 with TRBJ1-1; tentative D call: TRBD1 (6 bases). The CDR3 totals 13 residues. Trimming shortened V by 2 bases and J by 4 bases, and 8 bases separated the two germline ends. The germline V gene has CDR1 MDHEN and CDR2 SYDVKM. DNA for the CDR3: TGTGCCAGCAGTTTAGTACAGGGCACTGAAGCTTTCTTT. Translating gives CASSLVQGTEAFF.

This clonotype was recorded once. This chain joins TRBV6-5 and TRBJ1-5; D is unclear. Trimming took 0 bases from V and 0 from J, leaving 6 bases between them. The CDR3 contains 15 residues. Germline CDR1 and CDR2: MNHEY and SVGAGI. CDR3 sequence: CASSYSQVSNQPQHF. Here the CDR3 DNA reads TGTGCCAGCAGTTACTCGCAGGTTAGCAATCAGCCCCAGCATTTT.

This clonotype was counted between two and nine times. The chain carries TRBV6-2 or TRBV6-3 and TRBJ2-7, with 8 bases matching TRBD2. Per the germline V gene, CDR1 is MNHEY and CDR2 is SVGEGT. This CDR3 is built from 14 residues. The V and J ends lost 10 bases and 3 bases, in that order; junction bases with no gene match: 11. Here the CDR3 DNA reads TGTGCCATCCTCCTTAGCGGGACCTACTACGAGCAGTACTTC. Translation gives CAILLSGTYYEQYF.

This clonotype has ten or more counts. The chain combines TRBV20-1 with TRBJ1-1; no clear D gene. Germline V CDR1 and CDR2: DFQATT, SNEGSKA (reference sequence). V lost 0 bases to trimming and J lost 9 bases, with 17 bases between them. The CDR3 sequence is 14 residues long. CDR3 region: CSAREALQDVQAFF. The CDR3 nucleotides are TGCAGTGCTAGAGAGGCGCTGCAGGATGTCCAAGCTTTCTTT.